The 7 T cell receptor beta chains reported below all come from one sample, sequenced in a study of response to subunit inactivated influenza vaccine. TCRdb ran MiXCR on the RT-PCR reads and lists one entry per CDR3 protein. The data contain roughly 550,000 distinct CDR3 sequences, 20% to 25% of them singletons. Separately, the same data were catalogued under a study of T cells expressing NK-cell markers. That work states: TCR beta cDNA was made by 5'RACE template switching with UMIs.

Sequenced here: CD4+ T cells sorted from PBMCs, sampled approximately 13 days after vaccination. These receptors all come from a man over 45 who received an inactivated influenza vaccine.

This clonotype was seen a few times. The chain combines TRBV5-1 with TRBJ2-3, with TRBD2 matching over 7 bases. V was clipped by 3 bases and J by 4 bases; unmatched bases: 8. The CDR3 totals 15 residues. CDR1 and CDR2 (germline): SGHRS, YFSETQ. This CDR3 reads CASSSQRGYPDTQYF. The DNA for the CDR3 is TGCGCCAGCAGCTCCCAGCGGGGTTATCCAGATACGCAGTATTTT. The full variable domain, in which reference TRBV5-1 and TRBJ2-3 provide the parts outside the CDR3, is KAGVTQTPRYLIKTRGQQVTLSCSPISGHRSVSWYQQTPGQGLQFLFEYFSETQRNKGNFPGRFSGRQFSNSRSEMNVSTLELGDSALYLCASSSQRGYPDTQYFGPGTRLTVL.

This clonotype came up a few times. The chain uses TRBV6-5 and TRBJ2-1; D gene ambiguous. Looked up from germline, CDR1 is MNHEY and CDR2 is SVGAGI. V gave up 6 bases and J gave up 4 bases, with 13 bases separating them. This CDR3 contains 14 residues. The CDR3 reads CASSDSNRYNEQFF. CDR3 DNA: TGTGCCAGCAGCGACTCGAACCGTTACAATGAGCAGTTCTTC.

This clonotype appeared a few times. The genes are TRBV5-1 and TRBJ2-3; D assignment may be TRBD1 or TRBD2 (6 bases each). V lost 0 bases, J lost 5 bases, and 7 bases lay in between. CDR3 length: 13 amino acids. Germline V gene lookup returns CDR1 SGHRS and CDR2 YFSETQ. Here the CDR3 DNA reads TGCGCCAGCAGCTTGGAGGGGGGAGATACGCAGTATTTT. Translating it yields CASSLEGGDTQYF.

The sample holds a few counts of this clonotype. The V and J genes are TRBV2 and TRBJ1-1, with D perhaps matching TRBD1 (5 bases). In germline, CDR1 is SNHLY, CDR2 FYNNEI. The V and J ends lost 7 bases and 7 bases respectively, with 13 bases between them. This CDR3 spans 12 amino acids. This CDR3 is CASTDTQIEAFF. The DNA of the CDR3 is TGTGCCAGCACGGACACCCAGATTGAAGCTTTCTTT.

V usage is TRBV18 and J usage is TRBJ1-5, with 9 nucleotides matching TRBD1. V dropped 3 bases and J dropped 4; count of bases not matched to a gene: 7. The germline V gene encodes CDR1 KGHSH and CDR2 LQKENI. The length of the CDR3 is 16 residues. The CDR3 here is CASSPGTGTQNQPQHF. In DNA, the CDR3 is TGTGCCAGCTCACCCGGGACAGGGACTCAGAATCAGCCCCAGCATTTT.

The V and J genes are TRBV4-3 and TRBJ2-1; D gene ambiguous. CDR1 is LGHNA and CDR2 is YSLEER in the germline V gene. The CDR3 contains 13 residues. V dropped 0 bases and J dropped 5 bases, with 5 bases sitting between them. CDR3 DNA: TGCGCCAGCAGCCAAGACAGCCACAATGAGCAGTTCTTC. Translated, it gives CASSQDSHNEQFF.

The chain carries TRBV29-1 and TRBJ2-6; tentatively, D is TRBD1 (5 bases). The CDR3 runs to 14 residues. Germline V gives CDR1 SQVTM, CDR2 ANQGSEA. The V gene lost 6 bases and the J gene lost 1 base, with 10 bases spanning the gap. The CDR3 DNA follows: TGCAGCGTCGTTCAGGGTTCTGGGGCCAACGTCCTGACTTTC. Encoded protein: CSVVQGSGANVLTF. The full variable domain, its missing parts supplied by reference TRBV29-1 and TRBJ2-6, is SAVISQKPSRDICQRGTSLTIQCQVDSQVTMMFWYRQQPGQSLTLIATANQGSEATYESGFVIDKFPISRPNLTFSTLTVSNMSPEDSSIYLCSVVQGSGANVLTFGAGSRLTVL.